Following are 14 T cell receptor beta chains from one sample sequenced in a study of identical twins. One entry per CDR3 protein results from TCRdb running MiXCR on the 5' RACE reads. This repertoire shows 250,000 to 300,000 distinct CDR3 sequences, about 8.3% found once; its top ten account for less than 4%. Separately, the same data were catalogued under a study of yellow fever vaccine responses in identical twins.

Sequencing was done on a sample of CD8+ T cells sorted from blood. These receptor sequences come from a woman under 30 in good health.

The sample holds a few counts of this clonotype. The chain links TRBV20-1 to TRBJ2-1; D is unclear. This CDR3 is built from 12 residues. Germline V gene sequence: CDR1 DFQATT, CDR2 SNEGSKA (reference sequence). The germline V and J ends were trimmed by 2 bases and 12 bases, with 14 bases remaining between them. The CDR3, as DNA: TGCAGTGCTAGACTGGCCCAGCCCACGCAGTTCTTC. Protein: CSARLAQPTQFF.

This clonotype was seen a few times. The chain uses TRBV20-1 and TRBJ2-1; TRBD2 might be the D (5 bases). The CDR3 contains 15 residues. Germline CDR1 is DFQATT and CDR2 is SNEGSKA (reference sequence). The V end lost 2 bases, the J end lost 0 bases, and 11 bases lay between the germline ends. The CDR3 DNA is TGCAGTGCTAGAAGGTGGGAGAGCTCCTACAATGAGCAGTTCTTC. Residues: CSARRWESSYNEQFF.

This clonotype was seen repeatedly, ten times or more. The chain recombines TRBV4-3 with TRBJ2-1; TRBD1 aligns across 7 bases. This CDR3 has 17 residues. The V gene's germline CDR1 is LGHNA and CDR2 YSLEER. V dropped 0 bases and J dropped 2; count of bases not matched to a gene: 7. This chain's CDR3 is CASSQDRRGGAYNEQFF. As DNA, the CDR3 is TGCGCCAGCAGCCAAGATCGGAGAGGGGGCGCCTACAATGAGCAGTTCTTC.

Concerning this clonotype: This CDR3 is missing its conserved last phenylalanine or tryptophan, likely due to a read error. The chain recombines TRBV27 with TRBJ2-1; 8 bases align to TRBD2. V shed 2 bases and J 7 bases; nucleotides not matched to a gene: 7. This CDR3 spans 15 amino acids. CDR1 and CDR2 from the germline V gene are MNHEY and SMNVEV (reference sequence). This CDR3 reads CASSLSGGGINEQFL. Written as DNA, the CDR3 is TGTGCCAGCAGTTTAAGCGGGGGTGGGATTAATGAGCAGTTCCTC.

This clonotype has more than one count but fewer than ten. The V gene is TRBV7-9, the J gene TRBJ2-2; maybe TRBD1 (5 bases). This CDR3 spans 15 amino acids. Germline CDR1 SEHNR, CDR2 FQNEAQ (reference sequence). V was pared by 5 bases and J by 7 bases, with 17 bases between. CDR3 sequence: CASSPIAGLNGELFF. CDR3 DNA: TGTGCCAGCAGCCCCATCGCAGGGCTGAACGGGGAGCTGTTTTTT.

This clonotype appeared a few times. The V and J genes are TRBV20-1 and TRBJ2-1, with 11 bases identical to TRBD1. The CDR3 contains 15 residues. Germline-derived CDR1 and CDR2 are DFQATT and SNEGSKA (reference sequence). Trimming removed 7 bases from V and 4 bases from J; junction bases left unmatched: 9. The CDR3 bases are TGCAGTGTTCGCACGGGACAGGGGGTTTACAATGAGCAGTTCTTC. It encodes CSVRTGQGVYNEQFF.

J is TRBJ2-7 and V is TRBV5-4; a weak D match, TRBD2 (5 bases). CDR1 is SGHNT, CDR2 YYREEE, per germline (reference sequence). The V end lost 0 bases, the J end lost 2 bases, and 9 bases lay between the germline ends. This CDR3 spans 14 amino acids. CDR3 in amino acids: CASSLEPGTYEQYF. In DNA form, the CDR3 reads TGTGCCAGCAGCTTGGAACCGGGAACCTACGAGCAGTACTTC. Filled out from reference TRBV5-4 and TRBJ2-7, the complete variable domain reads ETGVTQSPTHLIKTRGQQVTLRCSSQSGHNTVSWYQQALGQGPQFIFQYYREEENGRGNFPPRFSGLQFPNYSSELNVNALELDDSALYLCASSLEPGTYEQYFGPGTRLTVT.

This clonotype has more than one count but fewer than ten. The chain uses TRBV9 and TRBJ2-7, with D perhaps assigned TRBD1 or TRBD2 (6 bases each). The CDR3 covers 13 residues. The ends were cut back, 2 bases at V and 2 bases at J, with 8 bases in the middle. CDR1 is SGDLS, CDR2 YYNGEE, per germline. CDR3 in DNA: TGTGCCAGCAGCGTCGGGGGCCCCTACGAGCAGTACTTC. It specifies CASSVGGPYEQYF. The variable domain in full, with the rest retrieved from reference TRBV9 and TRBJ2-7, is DSGVTQTPKHLITATGQRVTLRCSPRSGDLSVYWYQQSLDQGLQFLIQYYNGEERAKGNILERFSAQQFPDLHSELNLSSLELGDSALYFCASSVGGPYEQYFGPGTRLTVT.

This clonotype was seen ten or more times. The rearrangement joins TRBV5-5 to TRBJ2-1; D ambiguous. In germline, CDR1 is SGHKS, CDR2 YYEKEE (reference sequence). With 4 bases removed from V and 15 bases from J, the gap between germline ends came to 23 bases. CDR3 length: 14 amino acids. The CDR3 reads CASSPLYRTALLFF. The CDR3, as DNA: TGTGCCAGCAGCCCGCTCTACCGGACGGCCCTCCTGTTCTTC.

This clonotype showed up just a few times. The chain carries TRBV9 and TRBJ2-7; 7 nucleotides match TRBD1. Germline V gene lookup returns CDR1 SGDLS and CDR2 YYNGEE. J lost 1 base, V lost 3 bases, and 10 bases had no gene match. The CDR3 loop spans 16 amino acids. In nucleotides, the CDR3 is TGTGCCAGCAGCGAATCTCCGGACAGGCCATCCTACGAGCAGTACTTC. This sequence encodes CASSESPDRPSYEQYF.

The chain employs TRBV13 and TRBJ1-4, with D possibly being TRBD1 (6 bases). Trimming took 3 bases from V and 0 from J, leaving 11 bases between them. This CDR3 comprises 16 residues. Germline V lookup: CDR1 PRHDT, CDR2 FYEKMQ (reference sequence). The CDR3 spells CASSFGGRATNEKLFF. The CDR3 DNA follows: TGTGCCAGCAGCTTTGGGGGGCGCGCAACTAATGAAAAACTGTTTTTT.

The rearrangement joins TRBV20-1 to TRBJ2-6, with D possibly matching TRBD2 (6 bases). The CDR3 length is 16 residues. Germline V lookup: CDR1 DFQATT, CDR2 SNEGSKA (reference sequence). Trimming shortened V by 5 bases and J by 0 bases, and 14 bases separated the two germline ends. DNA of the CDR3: TGCAGTGCTCCAAACATAGCGGACTCTGGGGCCAACGTCCTGACTTTC. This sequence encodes CSAPNIADSGANVLTF.

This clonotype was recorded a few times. CDR3 amino acids: CASSFQPQVPSANDLTF. The CDR3 bases are TGTGCCAGCAGCTTCCAACCCCAAGTCCCTTCCGCCAATGACCTGACTTTC. This chain joins TRBV5-6 and TRBJ2-6; D not resolved. V dropped 2 bases and J dropped 15 bases, with 27 bases sitting between them. CDR3 length: 17 amino acids. The V gene's germline CDR1 is SGHDT and CDR2 YYEEEE. Complete variable domain (other parts from reference TRBV5-6 and TRBJ2-6): DAGVTQSPTHLIKTRGQQVTLRCSPKSGHDTVSWYQQALGQGPQFIFQYYEEEERQRGNFPDRFSGHQFPNYSSELNVNALLLGDSALYLCASSFQPQVPSANDLTFGAGSRLTVL.

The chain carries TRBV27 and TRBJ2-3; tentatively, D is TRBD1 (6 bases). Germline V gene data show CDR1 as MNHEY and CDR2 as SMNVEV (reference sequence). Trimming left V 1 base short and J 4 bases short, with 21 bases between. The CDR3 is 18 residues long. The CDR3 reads CASSLLPGSDSGPDTQYF. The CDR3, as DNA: TGTGCCAGCAGTTTATTACCCGGGTCGGACAGTGGCCCAGATACGCAGTATTTT.